The sequence of this T cell receptor beta chain was determined in a study of CXCR3-negative and CXCR3-positive naive CD8 T cells (dated by TCRdb to the late 2010s). Background for the entire study: In total, 120 million to 150 million TRB reads were obtained, which works out to roughly 1.5 +/- 0.3 million reads per library. Diversity and physicochemical repertoire analyses covered over 10 donors pooled from two independent experiments. Naive subsets from five or six donors and memory cells from 3 donors were included in the TRBV-TRBJ cluster analysis.

TCRdb lists the instrument as NextSeq 550. The Human TCR Profiling Kit (MiLaboratory) was used to prepare UMI-labeled 5' RACE TRB cDNA libraries. The full amount of extracted RNA was used for cDNA synthesis, and the full amount of resulting cDNA was used for PCR amplification. The libraries were made side by side, with each library going through the same number of PCR cycles. The authors' analysis ran thus. MIGEC and MiXCR extracted about 53,000 +/- 10,000 unique UMI-labeled TRB cDNA molecules per library, requiring at least two reads per UMI. An average of roughly 40,000 +/- 10,000 functional in-frame TRB CDR3 nucleotide clonotypes without stop codons was found per library. After each sample was downsampled to 5000 UMI-labeled TRB molecules, VDJtools was used to calculate diversity metrics such as normalized Shannon-Wiener and Chao1. For the central five CDR3 residues, VDJtools calculated physicochemical properties weighted by clonotype size, namely interaction energy, strength, volume and Kidera factor 4. After reprocessing by TCRdb, each CDR3 protein sequence is one entry, and no DNA is given. None of the V and J calls come from the authors' own analysis; TCRdb made them. Per the sample table, the count is roughly 120,000 distinct CDR3 sequences. The ten top clones hold 0.5% to 0.7% of the sample.

For each CD8+ T cell subset, flow sorting was done in triplicate, and around 300,000 cells per subset went directly into RLT lysis buffer. Naive CD8+ T cells were defined stringently as CD45RO-CCR7+CD27+CD95- to exclude memory contaminants. Peripheral blood mononuclear cells were isolated from buffy coats by standard density gradient centrifugation. Naive CXCR3-negative and CXCR3-positive CD8+ T cells were flow-sorted on a FACSAria III. Total RNA was extracted from sorted cells with an RNeasy Mini Kit. As regards this clonotype: Its cognate antigen has yet to be identified.

Overall study outcomes, separate from this receptor: Because surface CD5, which is linked to self-reactivity in mice, was comparable between the naive subsets, TCR interaction strength was also inferred from TRB CDR3 physicochemical properties. Freshly isolated PBMCs were used for most assays because CXCR3 expression partially decreased after cryopreservation. Similar TRBV-TRBJ usage was shown by naive CXCR3-negative and CXCR3-positive cells from the same donor, whereas distinct patterns were shown by memory cells. Compared with CXCR3-negative naive cells, CXCR3-positive naive cells had TRB CDR3s with higher hydrophobicity (lower Kidera factor 4), lower energy, and higher strength and volume indices. Repertoire diversity was comparably high in both naive subsets but much lower in memory CD8+ T cells.

Based on the germline V gene (reference sequence), the CDR1 and CDR2 sequences are SSHAT and FNYEAQ. CDR3 length: 15 amino acids, cysteine to phenylalanine. DNA for this receptor is not on file. This clonotype was sampled from a human donor in good health. Some clones in this sample may be carry-over from other donors' samples. The chain employs TRBV7-7 and TRBJ2-3; lacking DNA, the TRBD1 call made by TCRdb goes unchecked. The specimen was naive CXCR3+ CD8+ T cells from blood. The sample's cell subset or site label, in plain terms: CD45RO-CCR7+CD27+CD95- naive CD8+ T cells expressing CXCR3 (TNR3+). The CDR3 protein is CASSLGDSSGDTQYF.